Each of the 32 T cell receptor beta chains below was sequenced from the same sample in a study of cytomegalovirus exposure and HLA in healthy donors (dated by TCRdb to 2017 to 2019). Libraries were prepared through the immunoSEQ multiplex PCR assay. A mixture of 60 forward primers for TCR Vbeta segments and 13 reverse primers for TCR Jbeta segments was used in the multiplex PCR. This immuneACCESS table, as held by TCRdb, lists in-frame sequences with V and J called but not all clones. Of the missing ones, under half trace to an unresolved V gene in checked studies; the others have no known cause. The sample includes 130,000 or so clones, with less than 75% observed a single time. Together, the top ten hold around 2.1% of the sample. Sequencing used PBMCs. The receptors here all came from a woman aged 40 to 50 in good health and CMV-seropositive.

V usage is TRBV18 and J usage is TRBJ2-5; no clear D gene. CDR3 size: 12 residues. The V gene's germline CDR1 is KGHSH and CDR2 LQKENI. Trimming removed 6 bases at V and 4 bases at J, with 9 bases between. Here the CDR3 reads CASSRTSETQYF. Here the CDR3 DNA reads TGTGCCAGCTCCCGAACTTCAGAGACCCAGTACTTC.

The chain recombines TRBV30 with TRBJ1-6, with D possibly being TRBD1 (6 bases). CDR1 GTSNPN and CDR2 SVGIG come from the germline V gene (reference sequence). With 5 bases removed from V and 0 bases from J, the gap between germline ends came to 14 bases. The CDR3 length is 16 residues. The CDR3 DNA sequence: TGTGCCTGGTGTTTGGGACACAGCTCCTATAATTCACCCCTCCACTTT. Encoded protein: CAWCLGHSSYNSPLHF.

This clone was found a few times. The chain has TRBV7-2 and TRBJ2-2, with D possibly being TRBD2 (5 bases). The length of the CDR3 is 15 residues. The germline V gene has CDR1 SGHTA and CDR2 FQGNSA. The germline V and J ends were trimmed by 2 bases and 6 bases, with 13 bases remaining between them. The CDR3 sequence is CASSLHHLRAGELFF. The CDR3 nucleotides are TGTGCCAGCAGCTTACATCACTTGAGGGCCGGGGAGCTGTTTTTT.

The rearrangement uses TRBV27 and TRBJ2-2, with TRBD2 matching 14 bases. CDR3 length: 17 residues. The trim removed 5 bases at V and 6 bases at J, leaving 8 bases unmatched. Germline V CDR1 and CDR2: MNHEY, SMNVEV (reference sequence). CDR3 coding DNA: TGTGCCAGCAGTCAACGCCAGACTAGCGGGGGGGCCGGGGAGCTGTTTTTT. Amino acid sequence: CASSQRQTSGGAGELFF.

The chain combines TRBV27 with TRBJ1-1; D is uncertain. The V gene lost 0 bases and the J gene lost 2 bases, with 10 bases spanning the gap. The CDR3 is made up of 15 amino acids. Per germline, CDR1 MNHEY and CDR2 SMNVEV (reference sequence). For the CDR3, the DNA is TGTGCCAGCAGTTTATCCTCCCGACACAACACTGAAGCTTTCTTT. Its protein product is CASSLSSRHNTEAFF.

This clone was seen a handful of times. The chain couples TRBV28 to TRBJ2-5, with 8 nucleotides matching TRBD2. The CDR3 is 14 residues long. The germline gives CDR1 MDHEN, CDR2 SYDVKM. The ends lost 6 bases at V and 5 bases at J; junction bases unmatched: 8. CDR3: CASRHGGARETQYF. The CDR3 DNA is TGTGCCAGCAGGCACGGGGGGGCTCGCGAGACCCAGTACTTC.

The rearrangement joins TRBV19 to TRBJ1-5; TRBD1 is a possible D gene (6 bases). Trimming cost V 7 bases and J 5 bases, with 24 bases left between them. This CDR3 is 17 amino acids long. Germline lookup yields CDR1 LNHDA and CDR2 SQIVND (reference sequence). In DNA form, the CDR3 reads TGTGCCAGTACCGGGGGGCGGGGGGGTCGGGTCGATCAGCCCCAGCATTTT. Translation gives CASTGGRGGRVDQPQHF.

This chain joins TRBV2 and TRBJ2-5; D might be TRBD1 (6 bases). Judging by the DNA end, TRBJ2-7 fits better; the J call may be wrong. The length of the CDR3 is 12 residues. Germline V CDR1 and CDR2: SNHLY, FYNNEI. Written as DNA, the CDR3 is TGTGCCAGCAGACAGGGCACCTACGAGCAGTACTTC. Protein sequence: CASRQGTYEQYF.

The genes are TRBV7-2 and TRBJ1-2; 8 bases match TRBD1. The length of the CDR3 is 13 residues. Trimming cost V 4 bases and J 7 bases; bases outside gene matches: 5. Germline CDR1 and CDR2: SGHTA and FQGNSA. The CDR3 coding sequence is TGTGCCAGCAGCTCGGACAGGGCTAGTGGCTACACCTTC. Its translation: CASSSDRASGYTF.

The rearrangement joins TRBV6-6 to TRBJ1-2; 10 bases align to TRBD1. Germline CDR1 is MNHNY and CDR2 is SVGAGI (reference sequence). V was clipped by 2 bases and J by 6 bases; unmatched bases: 9. The CDR3 sequence is 16 residues long. CDR3 coding DNA: TGTGCCAGCAGTTACGCATCCGGGACAGGGGCGAATGGCTACACCTTC. Amino acid sequence: CASSYASGTGANGYTF.

The count of this clone is one. The rearrangement joins TRBV28 to TRBJ2-7, with 10 bases lining up with TRBD1. The CDR3 has 20 amino acids. CDR1 is MDHEN and CDR2 is SYDVKM in the germline V gene. V was pared by 2 bases and J by 7 bases, with 23 bases of the junction left unmatched. The CDR3 DNA reads as TGTGCCAGCAGTTTAGGGTTAACTTGGGACAGGGGAGTTCAGCTAGGGGAGCAGTACTTC. It yields the protein CASSLGLTWDRGVQLGEQYF.

This clone was found many times. The chain links TRBV27 to TRBJ2-5, with a weak D call TRBD2 (5 bases). This CDR3 is built from 15 residues. The ends were cut back, 2 bases at V and 2 bases at J, with 12 bases in the middle. Germline V CDR1 and CDR2: MNHEY, SMNVEV (reference sequence). CDR3 protein: CASSLVPGLQETQYF. The CDR3 DNA sequence: TGTGCCAGCAGTTTAGTCCCGGGGTTACAAGAGACCCAGTACTTC.

This clone was found a few times. This rearrangement joins TRBV11-2 to TRBJ2-3; D is perhaps TRBD1 (6 bases). Germline CDR1 and CDR2: SGHAT and FQNNGV. The CDR3 is 16 residues long. Trimming removed 1 base at V and 1 base at J, with 12 bases between. In DNA, the CDR3 is TGTGCCAGCAGCTTAGCCGCGCCAGGGGGCACAGATACGCAGTATTTT. Amino acids: CASSLAAPGGTDTQYF.

V and J are TRBV7-2 and TRBJ1-1; weak D call: TRBD1 (6 bases). V shed 1 base and J shed 9 bases, with 15 bases lying between them. CDR1 and CDR2 (germline): SGHTA, FQGNSA. The CDR3 has 14 amino acids. CDR3 DNA: TGTGCCAGCAGCTTAGGGGGCTTGGGGACAAAAGCTTTCTTT. Protein: CASSLGGLGTKAFF.

The J gene is TRBJ1-1, the V gene TRBV18; tentatively, D is TRBD1 (5 bases). Trimming took off 4 bases at V and 0 bases at J, with 6 bases between the two ends. The length of the CDR3 is 13 residues. Germline CDR1 is KGHSH and CDR2 is LQKENI. The CDR3 DNA follows: TGTGCCAGCTCACGACAGTTGAACACTGAAGCTTTCTTT. It translates to CASSRQLNTEAFF.

The V gene is TRBV30, the J gene TRBJ1-5; 7 bases map to TRBD1. Per germline, CDR1 GTSNPN and CDR2 SVGIG (reference sequence). J was trimmed by 5 bases and V by 5 bases; bases with no gene match: 21. This CDR3 has 18 amino acids. CDR3: CAWLDLKTGQRSYQPQHF. In DNA form, the CDR3 reads TGTGCCTGGCTAGACTTAAAGACGGGACAGCGATCCTATCAGCCCCAGCATTTT.

V and J are TRBV19 and TRBJ2-6, with TRBD2 matching 14 bases. V lost 9 bases, J lost 0 bases, and 7 bases stayed unmatched. Germline V lookup: CDR1 LNHDA, CDR2 SQIVND (reference sequence). The CDR3 sequence is 18 residues long. DNA for the CDR3: TGTGCCAGCGGACTAGCGGGAGGCATCAACTCTGGGGCCAACGTCCTGACTTTC. Translating gives CASGLAGGINSGANVLTF. Drawing the rest from reference TRBV19 and TRBJ2-6, the complete variable domain is DGGITQSPKYLFRKEGQNVTLSCEQNLNHDAMYWYRQDPGQGLRLIYYSQIVNDFQKGDIAEGYSVSREKKESFPLTVTSAQKNPTAFYLCASGLAGGINSGANVLTFGAGSRLTVL.

CDR3 sequence reads: CASSRKARSLYEQYF. The CDR3 DNA reads TGTGCCAGCAGCCGAAAAGCACGGAGCCTCTACGAGCAGTACTTC. This chain links TRBV6-5 with TRBJ2-7; D not resolved. The CDR3 has 15 residues. Germline-derived CDR1 and CDR2 are MNHEY and SVGAGI. Trimming cost V 6 bases and J 3 bases, with 18 bases left between them.

The chain couples TRBV6-1 to TRBJ2-3, with D possibly matching TRBD2 (6 bases). The V end was cut by 5 bases, the J end by 0 bases, with 9 bases between. The CDR3 runs 14 residues. CDR1 is MNHNS and CDR2 is SASEGT in the germline V gene. CDR3 DNA: TGTGCCAGCAGTCGACTAGGCAGCACAGATACGCAGTATTTT. Translating it yields CASSRLGSTDTQYF.

This clone has just a few counts. This chain connects TRBV18 to TRBJ1-2; D is possibly TRBD1 (5 bases). V was cut by 5 bases and J by 4 bases, with 8 bases left in between. The germline gives CDR1 KGHSH, CDR2 LQKENI. This CDR3 is built from 12 residues. In DNA, the CDR3 is TGTGCCAGCTCATCTGACAGCTATGGCTACACCTTC. Translated: CASSSDSYGYTF.

V gene TRBV18 combines with J gene TRBJ1-2; D may be TRBD1 (6 bases). V dropped 3 bases and J dropped 8 bases, with 16 bases sitting between them. Germline assignment: CDR1 KGHSH and CDR2 LQKENI. The CDR3 spans 14 residues. The CDR3 protein is CASSPGQFAGGYTF. The CDR3 DNA is TGTGCCAGCTCACCTGGACAGTTTGCTGGCGGCTACACCTTC. Full variable domain (remainder filled in from reference TRBV18 and TRBJ1-2): NAGVMQNPRHLVRRRGQEARLRCSPMKGHSHVYWYRQLPEEGLKFMVYLQKENIIDESGMPKERFSAEFPKEGPSILRIQQVVRGDSAAYFCASSPGQFAGGYTFGSGTRLTVV.

The V gene is TRBV4-3, the J gene TRBJ1-4, with a possible D match to TRBD1 (6 bases). Germline V gene lookup returns CDR1 LGHNA and CDR2 YSLEER. The CDR3 sequence is 14 residues long. V was clipped by 1 base and J by 4 bases, with 7 bases between them. This chain's CDR3 is CASSQGQVNEKLFF. The CDR3, as DNA: TGCGCCAGCAGCCAAGGACAGGTTAATGAAAAACTGTTTTTT.

The V gene is TRBV7-2, the J gene TRBJ2-5, with TRBD2 matching 8 bases. The germline CDR1 and CDR2 sequences are SGHTA and FQGNSA. This CDR3 has 17 residues. J gave up 5 bases and V 5 bases, and 16 bases lay outside the gene matches. The CDR3: CASSPSGGGSLGETQYF. The CDR3 DNA reads TGTGCCAGCAGCCCTAGTGGCGGGGGGTCCCTTGGGGAGACCCAGTACTTC.

Notes on this clone: An end of the junction does not agree with germline; a read error may underlie this. The chain has TRBV5-6 and TRBJ2-4, with 7 bases identical to TRBD2. Germline values: CDR1 SGHDT, CDR2 YYEEEE. CDR3 size: 11 residues. The DNA of the CDR3 is TGTGCCAGCAGCCAGCGGGACTCCACGTGGTTC. This translates into CASSQRDSTWF.

This clone showed up just once. V gene TRBV2 combines with J gene TRBJ2-5; 9 nucleotides align to TRBD2. V trimming: 4 bases; J trimming: 0 bases; junction bases outside the gene matches: 15. The CDR3 is 19 amino acids. Germline loops: CDR1 SNHLY, CDR2 FYNNEI. DNA of the CDR3: TGTGCCAGCAGTGCCAGGGAGCGGGGGGCCAAGAAGTACCAAGAGACCCAGTACTTC. Residues: CASSARERGAKKYQETQYF.

This clone was seen only a few times. This chain uses TRBV30 with TRBJ1-3; D possibly corresponds to TRBD1 (6 bases). The V and J ends lost 6 bases and 5 bases respectively, with 20 bases between them. Per the germline V gene, CDR1 is GTSNPN and CDR2 is SVGIG (reference sequence). The CDR3 totals 15 residues. In DNA form, the CDR3 reads TGTGCCTGCACAAAAGGGACACCCGGTAGAAACACCATATATTTT. Translated, it gives CACTKGTPGRNTIYF.

This clone was detected a few times. This chain joins TRBV18 and TRBJ2-1; 10 bases are shared with TRBD2. This CDR3 is built from 18 residues. V lost 3 bases to trimming and J lost 0 bases; unmatched junction nucleotides: 8. CDR1 and CDR2 (germline): KGHSH, LQKENI. CDR3 sequence (DNA): TGTGCCAGCTCACCTCAGACTAGCGGGCTAAGCTCCTACAATGAGCAGTTCTTC. This codes for CASSPQTSGLSSYNEQFF.

This rearrangement joins TRBV5-1 to TRBJ2-3; TRBD2 agrees at 8 bases. The V gene end was trimmed by 0 bases and the J gene end by 3 bases; junction bases not matched to a gene: 9. Germline CDR1 SGHRS, CDR2 YFSETQ. CDR3 size: 17 residues. The CDR3 loop reads CASSLGRGAVGTDTQYF. DNA for the CDR3: TGCGCCAGCAGCTTGGGGCGGGGGGCCGTGGGTACAGATACGCAGTATTTT.

This clone has only one observation. This sequence joins TRBV27 and TRBJ1-2; D remains ambiguous. The CDR3 sequence is 14 residues long. Germline CDR1 MNHEY, CDR2 SMNVEV (reference sequence). V was pared by 2 bases and J by 6 bases, with 13 bases between. DNA of the CDR3: TGTGCCAGCAGTTTAAATTTCGGGGAGGATGGCTACACCTTC. Translating it yields CASSLNFGEDGYTF.

This clone has only a few counts. The J gene is TRBJ2-5, the V gene TRBV6-1; 8 bases map to TRBD1. The J segment lost 1 base and the V segment lost 6 bases, leaving 4 bases of the junction unmatched. The CDR3 covers 14 residues. CDR1 and CDR2 from the germline V gene are MNHNS and SASEGT. CDR3 DNA sequence: TGTGCCAGCAGGACAGGGGCTATCCAAGAGACCCAGTACTTC. Residues: CASRTGAIQETQYF.

V is TRBV30 and J is TRBJ2-3; no firm D call. Germline-derived CDR1 and CDR2 are GTSNPN and SVGIG (reference sequence). The V end lost 2 bases, the J end lost 4 bases, and 10 bases lay between the germline ends. The CDR3 loop spans 13 amino acids. The CDR3 DNA is TGTGCCTGGAGTACGACGGCGGCAGATACGCAGTATTTT. Translating gives CAWSTTAADTQYF.

The V gene is TRBV2, the J gene TRBJ1-1; D is perhaps TRBD1 (6 bases). The germline V gene encodes CDR1 SNHLY and CDR2 FYNNEI. V lost 8 bases, J lost 4 bases, and 14 bases lay in between. The CDR3 length is 13 residues. Here the CDR3 reads CASGGLWFTEAFF. The CDR3 nucleotides are TGTGCCAGCGGGGGCCTTTGGTTCACTGAAGCTTTCTTT.